The 32 T cell receptor beta chains reported below all come from one sample, sequenced in a study of blood T cell repertoires in COVID-19. The repertoire was sequenced with immunoSEQ multiplex PCR; TCRdb's copy has only in-frame clones and lacks some. The sample lists a few hundred thousand clones; 75% to 90% were seen once. The sequencing input was peripheral blood. Every receptor here comes from a woman aged 25 to 39 with active or convalescent COVID-19.

The chain couples TRBV30 to TRBJ1-6; D unresolved. Trimming took off 4 bases at V and 5 bases at J, with 12 bases between the two ends. Per the germline V gene, CDR1 is GTSNPN and CDR2 is SVGIG (reference sequence). The CDR3 loop spans 14 amino acids. The CDR3 region has the DNA TGTGCCTGGAACCCGACGGGGAATAATTCACCCCTCCACTTT. Amino acids: CAWNPTGNNSPLHF.

The rearrangement links TRBV19 to TRBJ1-6, with 7 bases that match TRBD1. V shed 7 bases and J 10 bases; nucleotides not matched to a gene: 7. CDR3 size: 13 residues. The germline V gene has CDR1 LNHDA and CDR2 SQIVND (reference sequence). The chain's CDR3 is CASNDRVGSPLHF. DNA for the CDR3: TGTGCCAGTAATGACAGGGTTGGATCACCCCTCCACTTT.

The genes are TRBV9 and TRBJ1-2; no clear D. From germline, CDR1 is SGDLS and CDR2 YYNGEE. The V end was cut by 4 bases, the J end by 8 bases, with 27 bases between. The CDR3 totals 17 residues. The CDR3 loop is CASSSYGQTTLRGGYTF. The CDR3 DNA follows: TGTGCCAGCAGCTCGTATGGTCAGACTACTCTTAGAGGAGGCTACACCTTC. Combining the CDR3 with reference TRBV9 and TRBJ1-2 gives the whole variable domain DSGVTQTPKHLITATGQRVTLRCSPRSGDLSVYWYQQSLDQGLQFLIQYYNGEERAKGNILERFSAQQFPDLHSELNLSSLELGDSALYFCASSSYGQTTLRGGYTFGSGTRLTVV.

This chain links TRBV13 with TRBJ1-1; perhaps TRBD1 as D (6 bases). The CDR3 sequence is 16 residues long. Between the trimmed V and J ends, which lost 7 bases and 0 bases, there was a span of 18 bases. CDR1 is PRHDT and CDR2 is FYEKMQ in the germline V gene (reference sequence). This CDR3 is CASNKEGGILNTEAFF. The DNA for the CDR3 is TGTGCCAGCAATAAAGAGGGGGGGATTCTGAACACTGAAGCTTTCTTT.

J is TRBJ1-2 and V is TRBV29-1; 11 bases line up with TRBD1. The length of the CDR3 is 13 residues. With 4 bases clipped from V and 7 bases from J, the junction kept 5 bases outside the gene matches. CDR1 and CDR2 (germline): SQVTM, ANQGSEA. CDR3 nucleotides: TGCAGCGTTGGGACAGGGGGCTGGTCTGGCTACACCTTC. It specifies CSVGTGGWSGYTF.

The chain couples TRBV9 to TRBJ1-4; TRBD1 aligns across 8 bases. CDR1 and CDR2 from the germline V gene are SGDLS and YYNGEE. The ends lost 0 bases at V and 7 bases at J; junction bases unmatched: 2. This CDR3 has 14 amino acids. The CDR3 loop is CASSVAGGVEKLFF. For the CDR3, the DNA is TGTGCCAGCAGCGTAGCAGGGGGCGTTGAAAAACTGTTTTTT.

A remark on this clone: This may arise from a read error, as a much more abundant clone is one base away. V usage is TRBV6-2 or TRBV6-3 and J usage is TRBJ1-1, with a tentative D call TRBD1 (6 bases). The CDR3 runs to 14 residues. Looked up from germline, CDR1 is MNHEY and CDR2 is SVGEGT. V was cut by 2 bases and J by 5 bases, with 12 bases left in between. DNA for the CDR3: TGTGCCAGCAGTTACACCACAGGGATTACTGAAGCTTTCTTT. Translation: CASSYTTGITEAFF.

V usage is TRBV3-1 (or the pseudogene TRBV3-2) and J usage is TRBJ1-1; a possible D gene is TRBD1 (5 bases). This CDR3 is built from 12 residues. The V gene's germline CDR1 is LGHDT and CDR2 YNNKEL (reference sequence). V was trimmed by 0 bases and J by 7 bases, leaving 6 bases between them. CDR3 protein: CASSQEGLEAFF. CDR3 nucleotides: TGTGCCAGCAGCCAAGAGGGACTTGAAGCTTTCTTT.

The DNA of the CDR3 is TGTGCCAGTAGTATAGATCTCCAGCGGGGGTTAGTCGGGGAGCTGTTTTTT. Translated, it gives CASSIDLQRGLVGELFF. The J gene is TRBJ2-2, the V gene TRBV19; 8 bases align to TRBD2. Germline values: CDR1 LNHDA, CDR2 SQIVND (reference sequence). Germline trimming cut 0 bases from V and 7 bases from J; bases unmatched to any gene: 10. The CDR3 runs to 17 residues.

This chain connects TRBV7-9 to TRBJ1-1; D not certain. V was shortened by 4 bases and J by 2 bases, with 17 bases between the two germline ends. Germline V gene lookup returns CDR1 SEHNR and CDR2 FQNEAQ (reference sequence). The CDR3 consists of 16 residues. CDR3 amino acids: CASSSGRGEGNTEAFF. The CDR3 DNA reads as TGTGCCAGCAGCTCTGGACGGGGAGAAGGAAACACTGAAGCTTTCTTT.

This clone was recorded only once. The DNA of the CDR3 is TGTGCCAGCAGCTCCTTCGGGACAGCGGGGGGCACAGATACGCAGTATTTT. This codes for CASSSFGTAGGTDTQYF. The gene calls are TRBV7-6 and TRBJ2-3; possible D gene TRBD2, 8 bases. In germline, CDR1 is SGHVS, CDR2 FNYEAQ. Trimming left V 4 bases short and J 1 base short, with 18 bases between. This CDR3 contains 17 residues.

The rearrangement uses TRBV25-1 and TRBJ2-7; 7 bases map to TRBD1. CDR1 and CDR2 (germline): MGHDK, SYGVNS. This CDR3 has 16 amino acids. Germline trimming cut 1 base from V and 1 base from J; bases unmatched to any gene: 7. The CDR3 bases are TGTGCCAGCAGTGAATGGGGCAGGGGGTCTTCCTACGAGCAGTACTTC. Translating gives CASSEWGRGSSYEQYF.

The chain couples TRBV19 to TRBJ1-5; TRBD1 might be the D (5 bases). The CDR3 sequence is 16 residues long. Per the germline V gene, CDR1 is LNHDA and CDR2 is SQIVND (reference sequence). Trimming removed 10 bases at V and 4 bases at J, with 23 bases between. The DNA of the CDR3 is TGTGCCACCCACCCAGGGTCTCACTTTCGAAATCAGCCCCAGCATTTT. This translates into CATHPGSHFRNQPQHF.

The V call is TRBV11-1, the J call TRBJ1-1; no reliable D call. This CDR3 region has 13 residues. Germline CDR1 is SGHAT and CDR2 is FQDESV (reference sequence). Trimming left V 3 bases short and J 1 base short, with 6 bases between. In DNA, the CDR3 is TGTGCCAGCAGCTTTGGGCCGAACACTGAAGCTTTCTTT. Protein sequence: CASSFGPNTEAFF.

This chain links TRBV2 with TRBJ1-6; no clear D gene. The CDR3 totals 15 residues. The germline V and J ends were trimmed by 4 bases and 1 base, with 8 bases remaining between them. CDR1 and CDR2 (germline): SNHLY, FYNNEI. In DNA form, the CDR3 reads TGTGCCAGCAGTGCAACAGCTTCCTATAATTCACCCCTCCACTTT. Translating it yields CASSATASYNSPLHF.

This clone showed up just a few times. CDR3 residues: CASSPLRGQMNYGYTF. CDR3 nucleotides: TGCGCCAGCAGCCCTCTAAGGGGACAGATGAACTATGGCTACACCTTC. This sequence joins TRBV5-1 and TRBJ1-2; TRBD1 agrees at 7 bases. Germline V gene sequence: CDR1 SGHRS, CDR2 YFSETQ. V shed 4 bases and J 2 bases; nucleotides not matched to a gene: 11. CDR3 length: 16 residues.

V and J are TRBV24-1 and TRBJ1-1; TRBD1 might be the D (6 bases). The germline gives CDR1 KGHDR, CDR2 SFDVKD. Trimming shortened V by 4 bases and J by 8 bases, and 10 bases separated the two germline ends. The length of the CDR3 is 12 residues. CDR3 nucleotides: TGTGCCACCAGTGACCATGACAGGGAAGCTTTCTTT. Translation gives CATSDHDREAFF.

As DNA, the CDR3 is TGTGCCAGCAGCTTATTTCGTGGCAGGGGGAGCGAAAAACTGTTTTTT. It encodes CASSLFRGRGSEKLFF. The rearrangement links TRBV7-9 to TRBJ1-4; 7 positions match TRBD1. V shed 2 bases, J shed 8 bases, and the junction held 11 bases outside the gene matches. CDR1 and CDR2 (germline): SEHNR, FQNEAQ (reference sequence). There are 16 residues in the CDR3. Combining the CDR3 with reference TRBV7-9 and TRBJ1-4 gives the whole variable domain DTGVSQNPRHKITKRGQNVTFRCDPISEHNRLYWYRQTLGQGPEFLTYFQNEAQLEKSRLLSDRFSAERPKGSFSTLEIQRTEQGDSAMYLCASSLFRGRGSEKLFFGSGTQLSVL.

The chain has TRBV20-1 and TRBJ1-1; tentatively, D is TRBD1 (6 bases). V lost 3 bases to trimming and J lost 11 bases, with 16 bases between them. The CDR3 consists of 12 residues. Per the germline V gene, CDR1 is DFQATT and CDR2 is SNEGSKA (reference sequence). CDR3 loop: CSASATGQRAFF. In DNA form, the CDR3 reads TGCAGTGCTAGTGCGACAGGCCAAAGGGCTTTCTTT.

The V and J genes are TRBV28 and TRBJ1-2; D is perhaps TRBD1 (6 bases). V dropped 6 bases and J dropped 7 bases, with 12 bases sitting between them. The V gene's germline CDR1 is MDHEN and CDR2 SYDVKM. The CDR3 has 12 residues. CDR3 loop: CASSTGWSGYTF. In DNA, the CDR3 is TGTGCCAGCAGCACAGGGTGGAGTGGCTACACCTTC.

Only one count was recorded for this clone. J is TRBJ1-1 and V is TRBV7-9, with D hard to call. The CDR3 is 14 residues long. Per germline, CDR1 SEHNR and CDR2 FQNEAQ (reference sequence). The V end lost 11 bases, the J end lost 5 bases, and 21 bases lay between the germline ends. CDR3 bases: TGTGCCGCCGGCCCGAAGGGCTCGGGAACTGAAGCTTTCTTT. It specifies CAAGPKGSGTEAFF.

V and J are TRBV6-6 and TRBJ1-3; D is unresolved. Trimming removed 8 bases from V and 4 bases from J, with 21 bases in between. The V gene's germline CDR1 is MNHNY and CDR2 SVGAGI (reference sequence). The CDR3 loop spans 16 amino acids. CDR3: CASWDYSPSGGNTIYF. The CDR3 DNA sequence: TGTGCCAGCTGGGATTATAGTCCTTCGGGAGGAAACACCATATATTTT.

The CDR3 region has the DNA TGCAGCGTCGCCCCGACAGGGATTGGGCAGCCCCAGCATTTT. It is translated as CSVAPTGIGQPQHF. V gene TRBV29-1 combines with J gene TRBJ1-5; 7 nucleotides agree with TRBD1. The germline CDR1 and CDR2 sequences are SQVTM and ANQGSEA. With 6 bases clipped from V and 7 bases from J, the junction kept 12 bases outside the gene matches. This CDR3 has 14 residues.

The V gene is TRBV6-5, the J gene TRBJ1-5; 7 bases agree with TRBD1. CDR1 is MNHEY, CDR2 SVGAGI, per germline. V lost 6 bases to trimming and J lost 2 bases; unmatched junction nucleotides: 4. The CDR3 runs to 14 residues. CDR3 protein: CASRTGTGNQPQHF. The DNA for the CDR3 is TGTGCCAGCAGGACGGGGACAGGCAATCAGCCCCAGCATTTT.

The DNA for the CDR3 is TGCGCCAGCACCGATACAGGGGGCTCCTACGAGCAGTACTTC. It is translated as CASTDTGGSYEQYF. This rearrangement joins TRBV5-1 to TRBJ2-7; TRBD1 aligns across 8 bases. V lost 6 bases and J lost 0; bases outside the gene matches: 5. CDR3 length: 14 amino acids. Germline V gene sequence: CDR1 SGHRS, CDR2 YFSETQ.

The rearrangement joins TRBV13 to TRBJ2-7; weak D call: TRBD1 (5 bases). The germline gives CDR1 PRHDT, CDR2 FYEKMQ (reference sequence). The V end lost 5 bases, the J end lost 5 bases, and 16 bases lay between the germline ends. The CDR3 is made up of 14 amino acids. This CDR3 is CASSLSRVANEQYF. The CDR3 bases are TGTGCCAGCAGCCTTTCCAGGGTCGCCAACGAGCAGTACTTC.

The chain employs TRBV24-1 and TRBJ2-2, with TRBD1 matching over 8 bases. The V and J ends lost 1 base and 4 bases, in that order; junction bases with no gene match: 7. This CDR3 region has 17 residues. Germline V lookup: CDR1 KGHDR, CDR2 SFDVKD. CDR3 protein: CATSDFGRQGITGELFF. In nucleotides, the CDR3 is TGTGCCACCAGTGATTTTGGGAGACAGGGGATCACCGGGGAGCTGTTTTTT.

This rearrangement joins TRBV28 to TRBJ1-2; 8 bases line up with TRBD1. The CDR3 is made up of 16 amino acids. Germline V CDR1 and CDR2: MDHEN, SYDVKM. V dropped 5 bases and J dropped 7; count of bases not matched to a gene: 15. The CDR3 DNA follows: TGTGCCAGCAGTGTAGGAGGGACAGGAGATCTTCTTGGCTACACCTTC. Residues: CASSVGGTGDLLGYTF.

Details on this clone: The sample has other DNA sequences that encode this CDR3 too. The CDR3 reads CASSRGQGNSPLHF. The DNA for the CDR3 is TGTGCCAGTAGTAGGGGACAGGGGAATTCACCCCTCCACTTT. The chain joins TRBV19 to TRBJ1-6; 10 bases are a match to TRBD1. Germline trimming cut 4 bases from V and 7 bases from J; bases unmatched to any gene: 1. This CDR3 spans 14 amino acids. Germline CDR1 reads LNHDA; CDR2 reads SQIVND (reference sequence).

The gene calls are TRBV20-1 and TRBJ2-7; 7 nucleotides align to TRBD1. With V trimmed by 3 bases and J by 1 base, 12 bases remained unmatched. The CDR3 has 16 residues. Germline assignment: CDR1 DFQATT and CDR2 SNEGSKA (reference sequence). In nucleotides, the CDR3 is TGCAGTGCTAGTCGGCCCCGAGGGACAGAGTCCTACGAGCAGTACTTC. Protein: CSASRPRGTESYEQYF.

J is TRBJ2-7 and V is TRBV10-1, with 7 bases aligning to TRBD2. J gave up 5 bases and V 5 bases, and 15 bases lay outside the gene matches. CDR1 and CDR2 from the germline V gene are WNHNN and SYGVQD (reference sequence). This CDR3 contains 16 residues. Here the CDR3 DNA reads TGCGCCAGCAGTCCCCGACGGGGGGAGACTGTGGACGAGCAGTACTTC. This encodes CASSPRRGETVDEQYF.

A few counts support this clone. The gene calls are TRBV28 and TRBJ1-4; tentative D call: TRBD1 (5 bases). This CDR3 is built from 14 residues. Germline CDR1 reads MDHEN; CDR2 reads SYDVKM. Trimming removed 7 bases at V and 3 bases at J, with 12 bases between. CDR3 residues: CASMGGEANEKLFF. The CDR3 nucleotides read TGTGCCAGCATGGGGGGGGAAGCTAATGAAAAACTGTTTTTT.